This T cell receptor beta chain originates from a study of cytomegalovirus exposure and HLA in healthy donors. The protocol was immunoSEQ multiplex PCR, while the TCRdb copy is restricted to in-frame clones and leaves out a portion. The sample lists about 330,000 clones, approximately 86% seen once, with approximately 1.2% in the top ten. The donors belonged to the roughly 110-subject validation cohort, separate from the approximately 700-subject first cohort. Sequencing used PBMCs. The clonotype comes from a woman in her twenties or thirties in good health and CMV-seropositive.

The CDR3 loop reads CASSTSGGADEQFF. The CDR3 region has the DNA TGTGCCAGCAGTACTAGCGGGGGCGCCGATGAGCAGTTCTTC. V is TRBV28 and J is TRBJ2-1, with 11 bases identical to TRBD2. This CDR3 is built from 14 residues. The V gene end was trimmed by 5 bases and the J gene end by 8 bases; junction bases not matched to a gene: 5. Germline CDR1 and CDR2: MDHEN and SYDVKM.